The clone carrying this TCR beta chain has ten or more counts. The target antigen is unknown. Unique molecular identifiers were added to individual cDNA molecules. Using its own MiXCR run on the 5' RACE reads, TCRdb lists one record per CDR3 protein. This table has tens of thousands of distinct CDR3 sequences, around 6.5% appearing once. The data derive from a study of early T cells in non-severe SARS-CoV-2 infection. Whole-study context: Whole-blood bulk RNA, unsorted, was sequenced, and chains were unpaired.

General study results and limits: Anti-spike CD8 responses were favored by VDJdb matching, which missed private and CD4 specificities.

V lost 5 bases and J lost 2, with 7 bases in between. The length of the CDR3 is 12 residues. Germline assignment: CDR1 MNHNY and CDR2 SVGAGI (reference sequence). This sequence joins TRBV6-6 and TRBJ2-7; a possible D gene is TRBD1 (6 bases). The material was whole blood, obtained at baseline. This clonotype originated in an adult who was a healthcare worker with PCR-confirmed SARS-CoV-2 infection or an uninfected control (not recorded which). DNA of the CDR3: TGTGCCAGCAGTGGACAGACCTACGAGCAGTACTTC. This gives the protein CASSGQTYEQYF.